This T cell receptor beta chain was captured in a study of OX40 agonist ivuxolimab in advanced cancers. On the study more broadly: The dose-escalation cohort was approximately 85% male, with a mean age of around 54 years, ranging about 23 to 79. General observations from the study: CD8+ T cells (on average) carried more expanded clones than CD4+ T cells. Partial responders receiving 0.1-3.0 mg/kg showed among the lowest clonal expansion.

Profiling relied on immunoSEQ multiplex PCR, and the TCRdb table lists in-frame clones only, not all of them. The repertoire holds 74,000 or so clones, with 80% to 95% as singletons. As concerns this clone: Its antigen remains unidentified.

This clonotype was obtained from an adult with an advanced solid tumor such as melanoma, head and neck, liver or kidney cancer. Specimen: CD4+ or CD8+ T cells sorted from blood, collected in a trial of the OX40 agonist ivuxolimab.

The CDR3 sequence: CASSQDRGQALHF. CDR3 in DNA: TGTGCCAGCAGTCAGGACAGGGGCCAGGCCCTCCACTTT. The chain recombines TRBV6-6 with TRBJ1-6; 9 nucleotides line up with TRBD1. Germline CDR1 and CDR2: MNHNY and SVGAGI (reference sequence). The CDR3 has 13 residues. The junction had 7 bases not matched to a gene; V was cut back by 5 bases and J by 14 bases.